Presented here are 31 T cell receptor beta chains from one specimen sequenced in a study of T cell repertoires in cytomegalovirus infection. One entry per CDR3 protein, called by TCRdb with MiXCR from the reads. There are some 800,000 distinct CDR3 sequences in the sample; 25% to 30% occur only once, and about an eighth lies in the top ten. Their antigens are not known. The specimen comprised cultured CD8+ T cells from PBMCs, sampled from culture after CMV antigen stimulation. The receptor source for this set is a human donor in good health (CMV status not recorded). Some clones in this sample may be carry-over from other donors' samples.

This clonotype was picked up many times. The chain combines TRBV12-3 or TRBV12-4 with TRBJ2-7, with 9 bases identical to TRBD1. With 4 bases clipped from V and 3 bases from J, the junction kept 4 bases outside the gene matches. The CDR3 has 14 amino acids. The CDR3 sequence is CASSSTGGFYEQYF. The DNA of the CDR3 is TGTGCCAGCAGTTCGACAGGGGGGTTCTACGAGCAGTACTTC.

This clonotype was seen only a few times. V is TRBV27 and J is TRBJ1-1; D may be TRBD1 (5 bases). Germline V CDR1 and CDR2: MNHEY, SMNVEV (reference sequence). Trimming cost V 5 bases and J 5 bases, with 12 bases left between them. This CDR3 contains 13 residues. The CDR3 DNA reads TGTGCCAGCAGTCACCCCCCAGGGACTGAAGCTTTCTTT. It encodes CASSHPPGTEAFF.

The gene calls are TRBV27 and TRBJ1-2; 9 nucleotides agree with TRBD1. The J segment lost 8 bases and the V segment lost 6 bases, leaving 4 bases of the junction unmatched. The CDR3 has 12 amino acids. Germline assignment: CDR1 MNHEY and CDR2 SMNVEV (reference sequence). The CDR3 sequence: CASRGTGWGYTF. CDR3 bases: TGTGCCAGCAGAGGGACAGGGTGGGGCTACACCTTC.

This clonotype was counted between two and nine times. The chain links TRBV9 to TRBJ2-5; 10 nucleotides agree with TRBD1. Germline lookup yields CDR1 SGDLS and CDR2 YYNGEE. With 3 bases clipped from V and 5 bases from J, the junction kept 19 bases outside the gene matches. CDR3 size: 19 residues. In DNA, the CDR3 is TGTGCCAGCAGCGACCCGTTGTTTGGGGACAGGGGAGGTTGGGAGACCCAGTACTTC. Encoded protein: CASSDPLFGDRGGWETQYF.

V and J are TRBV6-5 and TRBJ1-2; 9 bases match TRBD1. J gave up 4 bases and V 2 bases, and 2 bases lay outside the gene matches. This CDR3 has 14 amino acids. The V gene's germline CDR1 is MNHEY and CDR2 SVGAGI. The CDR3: CASSYTGGGYGYTF. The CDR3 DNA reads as TGTGCCAGCAGTTACACAGGGGGCGGCTATGGCTACACCTTC.

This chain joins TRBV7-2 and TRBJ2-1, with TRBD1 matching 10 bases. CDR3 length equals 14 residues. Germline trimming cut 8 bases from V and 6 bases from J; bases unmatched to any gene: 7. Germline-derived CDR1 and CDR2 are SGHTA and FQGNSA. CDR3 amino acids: CASSVGTGVNEQFF. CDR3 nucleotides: TGTGCCAGCTCCGTAGGGACAGGGGTCAATGAGCAGTTCTTC.

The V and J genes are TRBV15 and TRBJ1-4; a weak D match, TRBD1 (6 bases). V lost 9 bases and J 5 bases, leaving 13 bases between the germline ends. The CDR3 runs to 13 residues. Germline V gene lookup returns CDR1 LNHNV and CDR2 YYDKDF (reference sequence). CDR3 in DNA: TGTGCCACTGGGACAAAAAGGAATGAAAAACTGTTTTTT. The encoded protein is CATGTKRNEKLFF.

CDR3 DNA: TGCGCCAGCAGCCCCCTTACTAGCGGGGGGGCCGGGGAGCTGTTTTTT. The encoded protein is CASSPLTSGGAGELFF. The V and J genes are TRBV4-1 and TRBJ2-2; the match to TRBD2 covers 13 bases. Trimming cost V 4 bases and J 6 bases; bases outside gene matches: 5. This CDR3 spans 16 amino acids. Germline V lookup: CDR1 MGHRA, CDR2 YSYEKL.

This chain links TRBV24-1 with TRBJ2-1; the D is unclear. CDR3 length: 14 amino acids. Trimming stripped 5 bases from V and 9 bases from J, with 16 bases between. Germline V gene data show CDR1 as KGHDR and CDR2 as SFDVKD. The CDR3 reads CATSVQDDMTEQFF. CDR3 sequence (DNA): TGTGCCACCAGTGTGCAGGACGACATGACTGAGCAGTTCTTC.

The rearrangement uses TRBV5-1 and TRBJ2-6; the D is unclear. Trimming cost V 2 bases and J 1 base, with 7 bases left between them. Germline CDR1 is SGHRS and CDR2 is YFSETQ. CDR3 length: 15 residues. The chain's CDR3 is CASSLTNSGANVLTF. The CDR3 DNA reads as TGCGCCAGCAGCTTAACGAATTCTGGGGCCAACGTCCTGACTTTC. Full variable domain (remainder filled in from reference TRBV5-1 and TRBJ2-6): KAGVTQTPRYLIKTRGQQVTLSCSPISGHRSVSWYQQTPGQGLQFLFEYFSETQRNKGNFPGRFSGRQFSNSRSEMNVSTLELGDSALYLCASSLTNSGANVLTFGAGSRLTVL.

The CDR3: CASRFGRDRGGMSNQPQHF. The DNA for the CDR3 is TGTGCCAGCAGATTTGGGAGGGACAGGGGCGGTATGAGCAATCAGCCCCAGCATTTT. The rearrangement uses TRBV28 and TRBJ1-5; 10 bases are a match to TRBD1. Germline assignment: CDR1 MDHEN and CDR2 SYDVKM. The CDR3 extends over 19 amino acids. The J segment lost 1 base and the V segment lost 6 bases, leaving 15 bases of the junction unmatched.

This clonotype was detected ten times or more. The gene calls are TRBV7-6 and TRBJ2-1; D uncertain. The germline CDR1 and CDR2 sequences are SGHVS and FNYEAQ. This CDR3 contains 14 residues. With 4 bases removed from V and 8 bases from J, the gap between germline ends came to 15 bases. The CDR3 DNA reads TGTGCCAGCAGCTCCCTTGGGAATCACGATGAGCAGTTCTTC. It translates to CASSSLGNHDEQFF.

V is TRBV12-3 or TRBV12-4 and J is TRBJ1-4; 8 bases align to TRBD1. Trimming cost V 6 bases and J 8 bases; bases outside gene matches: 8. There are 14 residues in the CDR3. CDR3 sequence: CASRQGAGREKLFF. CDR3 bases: TGTGCCAGCAGGCAGGGGGCAGGAAGAGAAAAACTGTTTTTT.

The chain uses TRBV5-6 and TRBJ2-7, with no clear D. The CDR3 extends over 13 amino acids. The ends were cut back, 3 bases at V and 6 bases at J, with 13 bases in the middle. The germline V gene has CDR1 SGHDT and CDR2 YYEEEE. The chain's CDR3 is CASSWKRAVEQYV. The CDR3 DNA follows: TGTGCCAGCAGCTGGAAAAGGGCCGTCGAGCAGTACGTC.

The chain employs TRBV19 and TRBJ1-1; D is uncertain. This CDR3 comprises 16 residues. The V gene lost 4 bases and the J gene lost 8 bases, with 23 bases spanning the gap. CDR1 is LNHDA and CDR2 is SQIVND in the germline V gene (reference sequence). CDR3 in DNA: TGTGCCAGTAGTAACGTGGTACGAGGTCCCGCCACCGAAGCTTTCTTT. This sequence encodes CASSNVVRGPATEAFF.

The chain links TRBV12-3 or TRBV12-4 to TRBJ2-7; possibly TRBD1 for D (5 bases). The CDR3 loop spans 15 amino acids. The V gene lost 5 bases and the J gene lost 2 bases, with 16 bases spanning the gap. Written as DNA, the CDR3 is TGTGCCAGCAGTACAGGCAGGGATTTCCCCTACGAGCAGTACTTC. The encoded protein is CASSTGRDFPYEQYF.

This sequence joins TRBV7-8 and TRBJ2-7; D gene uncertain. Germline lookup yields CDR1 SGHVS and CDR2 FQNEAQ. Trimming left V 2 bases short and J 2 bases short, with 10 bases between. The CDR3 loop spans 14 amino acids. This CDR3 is CASSLWGVAYEQYF. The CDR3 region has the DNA TGTGCCAGCAGCTTATGGGGTGTCGCCTACGAGCAGTACTTC. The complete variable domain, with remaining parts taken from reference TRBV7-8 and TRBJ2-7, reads GAGVSQSPRYKVAKRGQDVALRCDPISGHVSLFWYQQALGQGPEFLTYFQNEAQLDKSGLPSDRFFAERPEGSVSTLKIQRTQQEDSAVYLCASSLWGVAYEQYFGPGTRLTVT.

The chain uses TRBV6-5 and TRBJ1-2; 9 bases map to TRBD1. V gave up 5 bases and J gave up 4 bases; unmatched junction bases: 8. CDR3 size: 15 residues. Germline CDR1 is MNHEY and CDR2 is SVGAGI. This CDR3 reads CASSNGTGPSYGYTF. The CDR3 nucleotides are TGTGCCAGCAGTAACGGGACAGGGCCTTCCTATGGCTACACCTTC.

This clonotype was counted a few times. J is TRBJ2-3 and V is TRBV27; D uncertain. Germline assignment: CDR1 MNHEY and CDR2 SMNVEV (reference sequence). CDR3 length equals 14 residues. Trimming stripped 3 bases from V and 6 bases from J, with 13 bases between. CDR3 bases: TGTGCCAGCAGTTTGGAGCCACCCGCGGATACGCAGTATTTT. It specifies CASSLEPPADTQYF.

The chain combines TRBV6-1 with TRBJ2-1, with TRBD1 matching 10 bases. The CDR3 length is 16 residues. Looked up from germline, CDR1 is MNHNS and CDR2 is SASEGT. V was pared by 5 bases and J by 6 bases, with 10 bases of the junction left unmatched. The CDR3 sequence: CASSRQGASLRNEQFF. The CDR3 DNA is TGTGCCAGCAGTCGACAGGGGGCATCTCTACGCAATGAGCAGTTCTTC.

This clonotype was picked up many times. In nucleotides, the CDR3 is TGTGCCAGCAGCCCATACTACAATGAGCAGTTCTTC. Translation: CASSPYYNEQFF. This chain connects TRBV7-2 to TRBJ2-1; D uncertain. Germline CDR1 SGHTA, CDR2 FQGNSA. The CDR3 runs 12 residues. Trimming cost V 5 bases and J 3 bases, with 5 bases left between them.

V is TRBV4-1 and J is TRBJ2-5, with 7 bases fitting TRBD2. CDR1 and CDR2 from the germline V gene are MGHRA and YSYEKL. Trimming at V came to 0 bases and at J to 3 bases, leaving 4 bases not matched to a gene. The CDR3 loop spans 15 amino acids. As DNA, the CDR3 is TGCGCCAGCAGCCAAGATCCTAGCGGAGAAGAGACCCAGTACTTC. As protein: CASSQDPSGEETQYF.

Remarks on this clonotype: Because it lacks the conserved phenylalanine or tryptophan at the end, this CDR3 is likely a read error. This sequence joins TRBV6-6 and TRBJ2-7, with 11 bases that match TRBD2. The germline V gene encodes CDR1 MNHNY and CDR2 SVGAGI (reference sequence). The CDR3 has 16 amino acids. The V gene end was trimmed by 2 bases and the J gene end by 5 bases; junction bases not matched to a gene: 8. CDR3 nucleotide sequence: TGTGCCAGCAGTTACGGCCGGGCTAGCGGGGGGAACGAGCAGTACCTC. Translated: CASSYGRASGGNEQYL.

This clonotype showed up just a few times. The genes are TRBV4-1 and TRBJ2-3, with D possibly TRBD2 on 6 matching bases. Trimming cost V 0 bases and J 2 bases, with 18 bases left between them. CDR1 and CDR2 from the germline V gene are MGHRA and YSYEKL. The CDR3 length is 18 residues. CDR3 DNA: TGCGCCAGCAGCCAAGATTCGGTTAGCGGCACATTCACAGATACGCAGTATTTT. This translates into CASSQDSVSGTFTDTQYF.

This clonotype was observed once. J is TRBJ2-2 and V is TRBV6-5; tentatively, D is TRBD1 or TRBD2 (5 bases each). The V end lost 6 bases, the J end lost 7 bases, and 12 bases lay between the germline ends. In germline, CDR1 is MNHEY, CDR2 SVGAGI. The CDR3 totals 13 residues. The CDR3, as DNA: TGTGCCAGCAGCCCCGGGGCACACGGGGAGCTGTTTTTT. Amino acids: CASSPGAHGELFF.

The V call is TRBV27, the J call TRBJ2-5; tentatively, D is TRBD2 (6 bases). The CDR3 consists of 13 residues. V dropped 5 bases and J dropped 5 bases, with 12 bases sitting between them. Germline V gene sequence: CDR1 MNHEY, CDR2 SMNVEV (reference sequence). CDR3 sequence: CASSADYLETQYF. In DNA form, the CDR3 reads TGTGCCAGCAGTGCGGACTACCTGGAGACCCAGTACTTC.

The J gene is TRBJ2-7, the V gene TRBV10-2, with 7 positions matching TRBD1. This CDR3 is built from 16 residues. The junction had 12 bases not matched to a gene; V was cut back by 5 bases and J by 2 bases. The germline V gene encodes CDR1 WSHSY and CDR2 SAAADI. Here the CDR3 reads CASSRGLVFRPYEQYF. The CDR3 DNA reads TGCGCCAGCAGTAGGGGGCTGGTTTTTAGACCCTACGAGCAGTACTTC.

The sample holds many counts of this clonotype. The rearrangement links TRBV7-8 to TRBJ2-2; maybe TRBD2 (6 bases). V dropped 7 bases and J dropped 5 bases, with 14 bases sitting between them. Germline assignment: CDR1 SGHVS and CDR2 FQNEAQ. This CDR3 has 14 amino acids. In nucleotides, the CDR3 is TGTGCCAGCACCAACAACGGAGGGACCGGGGAGCTGTTTTTT. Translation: CASTNNGGTGELFF. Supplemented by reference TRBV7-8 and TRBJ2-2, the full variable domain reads GAGVSQSPRYKVAKRGQDVALRCDPISGHVSLFWYQQALGQGPEFLTYFQNEAQLDKSGLPSDRFFAERPEGSVSTLKIQRTQQEDSAVYLCASTNNGGTGELFFGEGSRLTVL.

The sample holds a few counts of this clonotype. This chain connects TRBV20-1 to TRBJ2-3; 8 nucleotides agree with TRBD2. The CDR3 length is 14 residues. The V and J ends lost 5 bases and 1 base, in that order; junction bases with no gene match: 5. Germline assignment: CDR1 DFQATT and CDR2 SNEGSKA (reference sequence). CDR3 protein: CSALRGGGTDTQYF. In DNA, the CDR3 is TGCAGTGCTCTTCGGGGGGGCGGCACAGATACGCAGTATTTT.

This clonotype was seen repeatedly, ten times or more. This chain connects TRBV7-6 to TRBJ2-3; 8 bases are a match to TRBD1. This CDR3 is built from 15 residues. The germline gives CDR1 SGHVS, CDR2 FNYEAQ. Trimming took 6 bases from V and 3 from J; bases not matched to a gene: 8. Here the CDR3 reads CASRRGQGSTDTQYF. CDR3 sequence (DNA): TGTGCCAGCAGGCGCGGACAGGGATCGACAGATACGCAGTATTTT. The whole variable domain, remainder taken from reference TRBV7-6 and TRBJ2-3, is GAGVSQSPRYKVTKRGQDVALRCDPISGHVSLYWYRQALGQGPEFLTYFNYEAQQDKSGLPNDRFSAERPEGSISTLTIQRTEQRDSAMYRCASRRGQGSTDTQYFGPGTRLTVL.

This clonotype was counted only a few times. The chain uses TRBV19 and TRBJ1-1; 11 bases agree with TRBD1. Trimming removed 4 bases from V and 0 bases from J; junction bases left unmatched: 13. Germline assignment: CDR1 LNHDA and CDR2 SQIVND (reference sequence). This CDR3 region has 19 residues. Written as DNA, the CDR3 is TGTGCCAGTAGTACACATACCGGGACAGGGGGGATATTGAACACTGAAGCTTTCTTT. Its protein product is CASSTHTGTGGILNTEAFF.